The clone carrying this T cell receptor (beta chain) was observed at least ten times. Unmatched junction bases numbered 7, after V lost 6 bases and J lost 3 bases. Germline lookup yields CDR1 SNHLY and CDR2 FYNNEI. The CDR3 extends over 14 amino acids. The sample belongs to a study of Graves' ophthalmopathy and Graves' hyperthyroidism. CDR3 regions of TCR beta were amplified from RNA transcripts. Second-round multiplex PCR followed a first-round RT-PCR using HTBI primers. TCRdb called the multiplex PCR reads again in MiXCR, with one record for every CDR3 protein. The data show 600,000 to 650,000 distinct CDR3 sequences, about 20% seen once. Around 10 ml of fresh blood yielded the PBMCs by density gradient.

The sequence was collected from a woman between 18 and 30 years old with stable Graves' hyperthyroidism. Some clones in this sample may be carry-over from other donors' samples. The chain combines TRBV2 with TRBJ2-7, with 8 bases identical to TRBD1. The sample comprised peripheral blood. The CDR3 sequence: CASRAGTGLYEQYF. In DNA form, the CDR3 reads TGTGCCAGCAGGGCCGGGACAGGCCTCTACGAGCAGTACTTC.